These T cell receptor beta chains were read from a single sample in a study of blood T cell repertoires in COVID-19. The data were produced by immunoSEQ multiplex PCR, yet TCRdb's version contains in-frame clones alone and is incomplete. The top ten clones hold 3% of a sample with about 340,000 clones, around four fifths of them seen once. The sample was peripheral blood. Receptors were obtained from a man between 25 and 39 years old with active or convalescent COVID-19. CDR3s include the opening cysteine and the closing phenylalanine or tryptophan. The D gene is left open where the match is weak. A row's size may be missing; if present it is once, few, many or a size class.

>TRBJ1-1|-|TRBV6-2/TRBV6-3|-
TGTGCCAGCAGTTACCAACCCAGGGCCACTGAAGCTTTCTTT
CASSYQPRATEAFF
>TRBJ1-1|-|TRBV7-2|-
TGTGCCAGCAGTCCGGGGTGGGCTGAAGCTTTCTTT
CASSPGWAEAFF
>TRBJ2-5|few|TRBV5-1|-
TGCGCCAGCAGCAGCAATGCTAGGTACCAAGAGACCCAGTACTTC
CASSSNARYQETQYF
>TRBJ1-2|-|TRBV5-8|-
TGTGCCAGCAGCAAATCCACAGGGTACGGCTACACCTTC
CASSKSTGYGYTF
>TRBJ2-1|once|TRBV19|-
TGTGCCAGTAGCGCGGGACTGCAGAAAAAGTACTCCTACAATGAGCAGTTCTTC
CASSAGLQKKYSYNEQFF
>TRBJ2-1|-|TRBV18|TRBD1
TGTGCCAGCTCACGAGGACAGGGGTACAATGAGCAGTTCTTC
CASSRGQGYNEQFF
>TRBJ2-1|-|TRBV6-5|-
TGTGCCAGCAGTTACGGGGGCGCCCCCAATGAGCAGTTCTTC
CASSYGGAPNEQFF
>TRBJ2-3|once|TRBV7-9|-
TGTGCCAGCACCCCACCCACAGGGTGGATGACAGATACGCAGTATTTT
CASTPPTGWMTDTQYF
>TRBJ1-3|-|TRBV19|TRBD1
TGTGCCAGCAGGGACAGGTCTGCCTCTGGAAACACCATATATTTT
CASRDRSASGNTIYF
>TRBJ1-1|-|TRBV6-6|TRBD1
TGTGCCAGCACCCCGGACAGGGTCCCCTTGAACACTGAAGCTTTCTTT
CASTPDRVPLNTEAFF
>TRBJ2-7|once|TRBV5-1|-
TGCGCCAGCAGCTTGGAGACAGGCCACCGGGTAGAGTACTTT
CASSLETGHRVEYF
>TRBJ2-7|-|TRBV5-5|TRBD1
TGTGCCAGCAGCACCGACAGGGTCCGGTACGAGCAGTACTTC
CASSTDRVRYEQYF
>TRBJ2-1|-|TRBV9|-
TGTGCCAGCAGCGTACTTAGCGGCTTCTACAATGAGCAGTTCTTC
CASSVLSGFYNEQFF
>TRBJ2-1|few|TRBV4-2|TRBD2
TGTGCCAGCAGCCAAGATGGGACTAGCGCCTACAATGAGCAGTTCTTC
CASSQDGTSAYNEQFF
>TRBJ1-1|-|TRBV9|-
TGTGCCAGCAGCGTAGCCTTGAACACTGAAGCTTTCTTT
CASSVALNTEAFF
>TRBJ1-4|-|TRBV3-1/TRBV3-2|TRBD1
TGTGCCAGCAGCCAAACCGGGACAGTGGGTGAAAAACTGTTTTTT
CASSQTGTVGEKLFF
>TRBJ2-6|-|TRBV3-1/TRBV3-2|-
TGTGCCAGCAGTGGGACTGCTGGACCCAATTCCCCCTCTGGGGCCAACGTCCTGACTTTC
CASSGTAGPNSPSGANVLTF
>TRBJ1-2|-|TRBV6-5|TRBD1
TGTGCCAGCAGCACCGGGACAGTGAATGGCTACACCTTC
CASSTGTVNGYTF
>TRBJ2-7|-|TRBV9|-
TGTGCCAGCAGCGACCTCGATCGGGGAGCGCAGTACTTC
CASSDLDRGAQYF
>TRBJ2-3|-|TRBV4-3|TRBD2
TGCGCCAGCAGCTCGACTAGCGGGGACACAGATACGCAGTATTTT
CASSSTSGDTDTQYF
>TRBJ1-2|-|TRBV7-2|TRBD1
TGTGCCAGCAGCACCCCAGGGGGTAGAAGCTACACCTTC
CASSTPGGRSYTF
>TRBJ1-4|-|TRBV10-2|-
TGCGCCAGCAGACTCGGACTGGGTAATGAAAAACTGTTTTTT
CASRLGLGNEKLFF
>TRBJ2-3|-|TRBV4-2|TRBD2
TGTGCCAGCAGCCAAGTGCCTAGCGGGAGGGTAGATACGCAGTATTTT
CASSQVPSGRVDTQYF
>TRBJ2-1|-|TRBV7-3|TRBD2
TGTGCCAGCAGCCTAGCGGGGGGCAAATACAATGAGCAGTTCTTC
CASSLAGGKYNEQFF
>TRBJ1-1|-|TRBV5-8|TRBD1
TGTGCCAGCAGCTTGGGCTGGGGGACAGGGGGCCTTAAGACTGAAGCTTTCTTT
CASSLGWGTGGLKTEAFF
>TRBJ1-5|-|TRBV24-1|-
TGTGCCACCAGCCAGGGAGGGATCAAACCCCAGCATTTT
CATSQGGIKPQHF
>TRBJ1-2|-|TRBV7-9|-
TGTGCCAGCAGCCACGGACAGAACTATGGCTACACCTTC
CASSHGQNYGYTF
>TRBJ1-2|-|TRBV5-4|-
TGTGCCAGCAGGCGGTGGGGGGGCGGCTATGGCTACACCTTC
CASRRWGGGYGYTF
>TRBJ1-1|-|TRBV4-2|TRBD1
TGTGCCAGCAGCCGGTCCGGGACAGAGAACACTGAAGCTTTCTTT
CASSRSGTENTEAFF
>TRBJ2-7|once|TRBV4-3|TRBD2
TGCGCCAGCAGCCAGGACGGGGGGTACGAGCAGTACTTC
CASSQDGGYEQYF
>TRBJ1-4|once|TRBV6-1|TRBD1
TGTGCCAGCAGTGAAAACAGGGGGTTGAGGGAAAAACTGTTTTTT
CASSENRGLREKLFF
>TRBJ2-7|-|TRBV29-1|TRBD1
TGCAGCGTTGAAGCGGAGGGACAGGAGGTGTACTTC
CSVEAEGQEVYF
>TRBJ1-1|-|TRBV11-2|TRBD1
TGTGCCAGCAGCCTCGGGACAGCGGATGAAGCTTTCTTT
CASSLGTADEAFF
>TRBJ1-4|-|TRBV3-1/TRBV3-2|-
TGTGCCAGCAGCCAAGCTAGGGAAAAACTGTTTTTT
CASSQAREKLFF
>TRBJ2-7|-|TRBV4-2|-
TGTGCCAGCAGCCCTTCTGGCCAGGGTCCTTTCTACGAGCAGTACTTC
CASSPSGQGPFYEQYF
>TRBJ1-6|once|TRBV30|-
TGTGCCTCCCGACCAGGGAAGGGCCATAATTCACCCCTCCACTTT
CASRPGKGHNSPLHF
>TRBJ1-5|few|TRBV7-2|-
TGTGCCAGCAGCTCGCAGGGTATTAATCAGCCCCAGCATTTT
CASSSQGINQPQHF
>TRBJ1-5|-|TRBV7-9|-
TGTGCCAGCAGCTCCCCGGGGGGGGGCGATCAGCCCCAGCATTTT
CASSSPGGGDQPQHF
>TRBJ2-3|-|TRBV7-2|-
TGTGCCAGCAGCCCCGGGCTAGCGCTTAGCGATACGCAGTATTTT
CASSPGLALSDTQYF
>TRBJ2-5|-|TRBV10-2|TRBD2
TGCGCCAGCAGCCCCCTCCGGGAGGGCCAAGAGACCCAGTACTTC
CASSPLREGQETQYF
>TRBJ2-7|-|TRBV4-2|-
TGTGCCAGCAGCCAAACCGTGGGAGAGGGCTACGAGCAGTACTTC
CASSQTVGEGYEQYF
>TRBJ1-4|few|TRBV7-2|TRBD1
TGTGCCAGCAGCTTAGAGGGGGCTGGGGGAGAAAAACTGTTTTTT
CASSLEGAGGEKLFF
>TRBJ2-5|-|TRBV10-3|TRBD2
TGTGCCATCAGTGAGGGGCTAGCGGTGCGAGAGACCCAGTACTTC
CAISEGLAVRETQYF
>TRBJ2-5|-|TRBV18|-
TGTGCCAGCTCACCACCGTCTTCACGGGAGACCCAGTACTTC
CASSPPSSRETQYF
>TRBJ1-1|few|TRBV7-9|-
TGTGCCAGCAGCCCAGGGTGGAACACTGAAGCTTTCTTT
CASSPGWNTEAFF
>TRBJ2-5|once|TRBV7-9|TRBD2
TGTGCCAGCAGCTTGCTAGCGGGGCGCTTGGGGGAGACCCAGTACTTC
CASSLLAGRLGETQYF
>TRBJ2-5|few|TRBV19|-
TGTGCCAGTAGTGTGGAGGGGATCGAGACCCAGTACTTC
CASSVEGIETQYF